These 13 T cell receptor beta chains originate from one sample sequenced in a study of blood T cell repertoires in COVID-19. TCRdb keeps only in-frame clones here, not all; method: immunoSEQ multiplex PCR. This sample carries roughly 92,000 clones, about nine tenths of them seen once, and the ten largest clones take around 5%. What was sequenced was peripheral blood. Source of these receptors: a man over 45 with acute or convalescent COVID-19.

The chain employs TRBV28 and TRBJ2-7; 11 nucleotides match TRBD2. V was pared by 3 bases and J by 9 bases, with 19 bases of the junction left unmatched. This CDR3 has 18 residues. The germline V gene encodes CDR1 MDHEN and CDR2 SYDVKM. This chain's CDR3 is CASSFNRGLLAGGIGQYF. CDR3 in DNA: TGTGCCAGCAGTTTTAACAGGGGACTCCTAGCGGGAGGAATCGGGCAGTACTTC.

The CDR3 is CSGTGGAGDEQYF. In DNA, the CDR3 is TGCAGCGGTACAGGGGGCGCAGGCGACGAGCAGTACTTC. This sequence joins TRBV29-1 and TRBJ2-7; 9 bases match TRBD1. The CDR3 is 13 residues long. V lost 7 bases, J lost 5 bases, and 9 bases stayed unmatched. CDR1 SQVTM and CDR2 ANQGSEA come from the germline V gene.

The CDR3 protein is CASSQGSGGQGGGNTIYF. The DNA for the CDR3 is TGCGCCAGCAGCCAAGGGTCTGGGGGACAGGGGGGAGGAAACACCATATATTTT. The chain carries TRBV4-1 and TRBJ1-3; 11 bases line up with TRBD1. CDR3 size: 18 residues. The trim removed 1 base at V and 4 bases at J, leaving 9 bases unmatched. Per the germline V gene, CDR1 is MGHRA and CDR2 is YSYEKL.

This chain joins TRBV7-2 and TRBJ2-5; D may be TRBD2 (6 bases). Deletions cut 2 bases from V and 2 bases from J, with 9 bases between. This CDR3 region has 14 residues. Germline V lookup: CDR1 SGHTA, CDR2 FQGNSA. CDR3 coding DNA: TGTGCCAGCAGCTTAACTGGGGGGCAAGAGACCCAGTACTTC. Amino acid sequence: CASSLTGGQETQYF.

The V call is TRBV5-8, the J call TRBJ2-7; the match to TRBD1 covers 7 bases. There are 15 residues in the CDR3. Trimming removed 0 bases from V and 5 bases from J; junction bases left unmatched: 8. Germline V gene data show CDR1 as SGHTS and CDR2 as YDEGEE. CDR3 sequence (DNA): TGTGCCAGCAGCTTGGACAGGGGACGGGGAAACGAGCAGTACTTC. Protein product: CASSLDRGRGNEQYF.

The rearrangement joins TRBV12-3 or TRBV12-4 to TRBJ1-6, with no clear D. This CDR3 has 13 residues. Trimming removed 8 bases at V and 4 bases at J, with 9 bases between. CDR3 nucleotide sequence: TGTGCCAGCTCCGGGAGTTATAATTCACCCCTCCACTTT. It translates to CASSGSYNSPLHF.

J is TRBJ2-1 and V is TRBV19; the D gene is possibly TRBD1 (8 bases). CDR1 LNHDA and CDR2 SQIVND come from the germline V gene (reference sequence). V was pared by 3 bases and J by 9 bases, with 12 bases between. The CDR3 has 13 amino acids. The CDR3 nucleotides read TGTGCCAGTAGTATCACAGGGGGGGGTGAGCAGTTCTTC. It is translated as CASSITGGGEQFF.

The chain is built from TRBV24-1 and TRBJ2-2; 11 nucleotides agree with TRBD2. J was trimmed by 6 bases and V by 4 bases; bases with no gene match: 6. The CDR3 contains 16 residues. Germline V gene sequence: CDR1 KGHDR, CDR2 SFDVKD. The CDR3 sequence is CATSDPGTSGAGELFF. As DNA, the CDR3 is TGTGCCACCAGTGACCCCGGGACTAGCGGAGCCGGGGAGCTGTTTTTT.

V usage is TRBV6-6 and J usage is TRBJ2-7; D possibly corresponds to TRBD2 (6 bases). The CDR3 sequence is 16 residues long. CDR1 MNHNY and CDR2 SVGAGI come from the germline V gene (reference sequence). V was clipped by 7 bases and J by 2 bases, with 21 bases between them. The CDR3 DNA reads TGTGCCAGCATTATCGCTTGGGACTTTCTTACCTACGAGCAGTACTTC. As protein: CASIIAWDFLTYEQYF.

The chain uses TRBV9 and TRBJ2-1, with 12 bases that match TRBD1. Germline V CDR1 and CDR2: SGDLS, YYNGEE. The junction had 12 bases not matched to a gene; V was cut back by 2 bases and J by 9 bases. The CDR3 covers 17 residues. The CDR3 bases are TGTGCCAGCAGCGTCGGCCCGGGACAGGGGGCGCCGGTTGAGCAGTTCTTC. Translating gives CASSVGPGQGAPVEQFF.

The rearrangement uses TRBV11-2 and TRBJ2-7; no firm D call. Per germline, CDR1 SGHAT and CDR2 FQNNGV. The CDR3 has 13 residues. The V end was cut by 0 bases, the J end by 1 base, with 4 bases between. This CDR3 is CASSLDISYEQYF. As DNA, the CDR3 is TGTGCCAGCAGCTTAGATATATCCTACGAGCAGTACTTC.

This clone was seen only once. This sequence joins TRBV11-2 and TRBJ1-2, with TRBD1 identical over 11 bases. After removal of 6 bases from V and 6 bases from J, the junction contained 3 bases not matched to a gene. The CDR3 spans 13 residues. CDR1 SGHAT and CDR2 FQNNGV come from the germline V gene. CDR3 in DNA: TGTGCCAGCAGACGGACAGGGGGCGATGGCTACACCTTC. This gives the protein CASRRTGGDGYTF.

The chain joins TRBV5-5 to TRBJ1-5; 8 bases map to TRBD1. In germline, CDR1 is SGHKS, CDR2 YYEKEE (reference sequence). The V gene end was trimmed by 4 bases and the J gene end by 1 base; junction bases not matched to a gene: 10. This CDR3 has 17 residues. The CDR3, as DNA: TGTGCCAGCAGCCTGACAGGGGCTAGAGGAAGCAATCAGCCCCAGCATTTT. It translates to CASSLTGARGSNQPQHF.